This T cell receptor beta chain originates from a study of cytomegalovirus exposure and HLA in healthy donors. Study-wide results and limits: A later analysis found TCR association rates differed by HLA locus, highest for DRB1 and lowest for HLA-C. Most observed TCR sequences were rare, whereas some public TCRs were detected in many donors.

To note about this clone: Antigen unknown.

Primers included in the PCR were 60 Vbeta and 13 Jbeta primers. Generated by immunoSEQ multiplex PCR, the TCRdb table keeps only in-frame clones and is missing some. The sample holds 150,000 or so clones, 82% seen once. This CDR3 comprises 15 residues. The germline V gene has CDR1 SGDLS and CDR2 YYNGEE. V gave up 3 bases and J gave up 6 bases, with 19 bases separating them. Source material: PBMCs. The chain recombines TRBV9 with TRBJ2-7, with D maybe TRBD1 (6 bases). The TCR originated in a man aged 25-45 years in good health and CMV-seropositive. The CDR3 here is CASSEWGLRESEQYF. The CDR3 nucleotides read TGTGCCAGCAGCGAATGGGGGCTCCGGGAAAGCGAGCAGTACTTC.